One and the same sample provided the 3 T cell receptor beta chains below, sequenced in a study of blood T cell repertoires in COVID-19. Sequencing was performed with immunoSEQ multiplex PCR; in TCRdb, only in-frame clones are kept and a portion is missing. The table records about 180,000 clones, roughly 78% of them present only once. Source material: peripheral blood. Receptors were obtained from a man aged 70 or older with active or convalescent COVID-19.

V is TRBV19 and J is TRBJ1-4; 9 bases align to TRBD1. CDR3 size: 14 residues. CDR1 is LNHDA and CDR2 is SQIVND in the germline V gene (reference sequence). After removal of 5 bases from V and 7 bases from J, the junction contained 5 bases not matched to a gene. CDR3 nucleotides: TGTGCCAGTAGTGGGACAGGGTGGAGTGAAAAACTGTTTTTT. It translates to CASSGTGWSEKLFF.

The chain employs TRBV6-5 and TRBJ1-1; D is unclear. V was pared by 5 bases and J by 7 bases, with 17 bases between. The CDR3 extends over 14 amino acids. Germline V gene lookup returns CDR1 MNHEY and CDR2 SVGAGI. The CDR3 DNA follows: TGTGCCAGCAGTCCCCGAGAGGGAAGGATTGAAGCTTTCTTT. Amino acid sequence: CASSPREGRIEAFF.

The CDR3 spells CASSPAAGSYNEQFF. CDR3 in DNA: TGTGCCAGCTCACCAGCGGCGGGAAGCTACAATGAGCAGTTCTTC. The chain combines TRBV18 with TRBJ2-1; tentatively, D is TRBD2 (6 bases). V lost 2 bases and J 3 bases, leaving 11 bases between the germline ends. The CDR3 runs 15 residues. CDR1 is KGHSH, CDR2 LQKENI, per germline.